The entry below describes one T cell receptor beta chain. This specimen belongs to a study of CD8 T cells in Susac syndrome. The authors reverse transcribed roughly 0.5 to 1 ug RNA with random hexamers. TCRdb passed the immunoSEQ multiplex PCR reads through MiXCR, listing each CDR3 protein once. The sample has roughly 200,000 distinct CDR3 sequences; roughly 96% are singletons. TEMRA cells were enriched by FACS, and CD4+ and CD8+ T cells were negatively isolated. Germline CDR1 and CDR2: MGHRA and YSYEKL. V lost 2 bases, J lost 1 base, and 6 bases lay in between. The CDR3 is 14 amino acids. This chain connects TRBV4-1 to TRBJ1-5; no firm D call. The receptor comes from a human donor in good health. Sequenced sample: CD4+ T cells from PBMCs. CDR3 sequence (DNA): TGCGCCAGCAGCCAACAGGACAGCAATCAGCCCCAGCATTTT. Residues: CASSQQDSNQPQHF.